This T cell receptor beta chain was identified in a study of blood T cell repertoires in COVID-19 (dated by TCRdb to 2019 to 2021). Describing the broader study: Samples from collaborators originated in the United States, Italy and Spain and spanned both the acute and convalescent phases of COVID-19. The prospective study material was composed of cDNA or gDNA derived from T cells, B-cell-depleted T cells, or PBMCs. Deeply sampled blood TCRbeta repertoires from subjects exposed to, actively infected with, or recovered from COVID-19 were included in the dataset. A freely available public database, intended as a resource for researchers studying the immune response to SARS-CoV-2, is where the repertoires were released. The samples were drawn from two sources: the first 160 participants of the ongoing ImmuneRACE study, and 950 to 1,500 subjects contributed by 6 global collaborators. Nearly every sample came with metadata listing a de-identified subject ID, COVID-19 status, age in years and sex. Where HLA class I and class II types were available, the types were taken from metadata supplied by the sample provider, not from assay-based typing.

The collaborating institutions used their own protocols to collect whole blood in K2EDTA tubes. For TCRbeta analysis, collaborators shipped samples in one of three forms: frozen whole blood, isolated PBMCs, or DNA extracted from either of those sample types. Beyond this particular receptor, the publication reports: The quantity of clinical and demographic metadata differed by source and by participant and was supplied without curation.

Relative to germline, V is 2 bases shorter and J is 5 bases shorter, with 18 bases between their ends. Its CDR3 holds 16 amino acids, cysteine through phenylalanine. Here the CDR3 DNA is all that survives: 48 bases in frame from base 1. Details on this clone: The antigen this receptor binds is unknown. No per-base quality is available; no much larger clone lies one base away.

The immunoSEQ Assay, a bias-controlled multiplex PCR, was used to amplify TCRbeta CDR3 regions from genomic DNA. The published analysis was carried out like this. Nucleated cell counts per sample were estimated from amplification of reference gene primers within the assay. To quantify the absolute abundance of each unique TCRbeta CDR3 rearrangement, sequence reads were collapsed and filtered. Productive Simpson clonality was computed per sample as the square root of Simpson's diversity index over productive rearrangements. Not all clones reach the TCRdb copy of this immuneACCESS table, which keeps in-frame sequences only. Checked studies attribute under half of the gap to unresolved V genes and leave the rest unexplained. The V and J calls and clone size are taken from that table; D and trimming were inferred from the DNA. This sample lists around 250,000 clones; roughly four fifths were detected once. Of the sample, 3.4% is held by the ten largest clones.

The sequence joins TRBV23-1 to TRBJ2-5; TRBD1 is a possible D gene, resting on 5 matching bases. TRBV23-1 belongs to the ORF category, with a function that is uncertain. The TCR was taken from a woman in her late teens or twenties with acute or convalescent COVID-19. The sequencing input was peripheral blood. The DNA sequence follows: TGCGCCAGCAGTCAAAGCAGGGTCTTTTTCTGGGAGACCCAGTACTTC. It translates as CASSQSRVFFWETQYF.